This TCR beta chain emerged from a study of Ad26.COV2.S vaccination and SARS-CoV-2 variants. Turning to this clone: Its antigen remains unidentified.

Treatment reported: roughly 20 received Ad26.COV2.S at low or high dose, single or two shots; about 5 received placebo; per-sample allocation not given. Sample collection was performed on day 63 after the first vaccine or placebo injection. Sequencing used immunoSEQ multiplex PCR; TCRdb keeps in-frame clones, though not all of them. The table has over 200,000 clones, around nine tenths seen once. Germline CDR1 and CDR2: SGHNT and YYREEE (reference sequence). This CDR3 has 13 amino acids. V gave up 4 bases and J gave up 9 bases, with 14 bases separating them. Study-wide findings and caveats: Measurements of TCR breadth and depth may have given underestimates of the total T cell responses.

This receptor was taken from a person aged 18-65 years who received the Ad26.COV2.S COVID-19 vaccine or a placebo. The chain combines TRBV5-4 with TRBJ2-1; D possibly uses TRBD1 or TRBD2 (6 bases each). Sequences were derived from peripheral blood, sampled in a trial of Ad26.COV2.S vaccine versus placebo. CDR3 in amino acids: CASSHDRGVEQFF. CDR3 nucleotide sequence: TGTGCCAGCAGCCACGATAGGGGGGTTGAGCAGTTCTTC. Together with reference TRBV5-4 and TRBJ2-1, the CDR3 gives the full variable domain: ETGVTQSPTHLIKTRGQQVTLRCSSQSGHNTVSWYQQALGQGPQFIFQYYREEENGRGNFPPRFSGLQFPNYSSELNVNALELDDSALYLCASSHDRGVEQFFGPGTRLTVL.